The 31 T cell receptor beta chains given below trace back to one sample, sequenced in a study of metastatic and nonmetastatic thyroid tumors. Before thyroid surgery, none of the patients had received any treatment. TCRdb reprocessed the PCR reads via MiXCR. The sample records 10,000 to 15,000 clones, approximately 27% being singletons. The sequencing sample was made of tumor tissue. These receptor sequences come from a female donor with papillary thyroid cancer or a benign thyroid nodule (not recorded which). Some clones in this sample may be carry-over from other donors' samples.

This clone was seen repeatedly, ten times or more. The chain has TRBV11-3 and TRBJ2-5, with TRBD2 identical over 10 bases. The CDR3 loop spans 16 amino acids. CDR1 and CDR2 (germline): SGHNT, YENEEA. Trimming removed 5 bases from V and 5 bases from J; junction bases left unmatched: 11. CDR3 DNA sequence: TGTGCCAGCAGCCATCGACTAGCGGGTATAGCCGAGACCCAGTACTTC. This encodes CASSHRLAGIAETQYF.

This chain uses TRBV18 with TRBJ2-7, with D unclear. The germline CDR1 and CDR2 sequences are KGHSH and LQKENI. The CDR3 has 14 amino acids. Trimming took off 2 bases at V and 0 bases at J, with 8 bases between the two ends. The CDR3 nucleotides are TGTGCCAGCTCACCAGGGATACTCTCCTACGAGCAGTACTTC. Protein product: CASSPGILSYEQYF.

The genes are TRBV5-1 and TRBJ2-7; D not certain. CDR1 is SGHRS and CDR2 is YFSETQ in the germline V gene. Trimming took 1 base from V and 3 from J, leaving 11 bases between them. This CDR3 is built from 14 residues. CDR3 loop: CASSLSASFYEQYF. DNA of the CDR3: TGCGCCAGCAGCTTGAGTGCTAGTTTCTACGAGCAGTACTTC. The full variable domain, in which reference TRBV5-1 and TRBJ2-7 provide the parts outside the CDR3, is KAGVTQTPRYLIKTRGQQVTLSCSPISGHRSVSWYQQTPGQGLQFLFEYFSETQRNKGNFPGRFSGRQFSNSRSEMNVSTLELGDSALYLCASSLSASFYEQYFGPGTRLTVT.

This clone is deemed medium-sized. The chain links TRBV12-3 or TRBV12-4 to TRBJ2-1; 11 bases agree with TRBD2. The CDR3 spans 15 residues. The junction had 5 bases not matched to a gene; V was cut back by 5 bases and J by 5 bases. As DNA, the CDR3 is TGTGCCAGCAGTGAACTAGCGGGGGCAAACAATGAGCAGTTCTTC. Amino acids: CASSELAGANNEQFF.

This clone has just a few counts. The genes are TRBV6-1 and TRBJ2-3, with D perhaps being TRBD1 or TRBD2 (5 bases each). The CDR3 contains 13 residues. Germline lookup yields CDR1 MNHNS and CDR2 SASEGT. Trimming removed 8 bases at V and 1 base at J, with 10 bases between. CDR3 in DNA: TGTGCCAGCTTGATGGGGGGCACAGATACGCAGTATTTT. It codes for CASLMGGTDTQYF.

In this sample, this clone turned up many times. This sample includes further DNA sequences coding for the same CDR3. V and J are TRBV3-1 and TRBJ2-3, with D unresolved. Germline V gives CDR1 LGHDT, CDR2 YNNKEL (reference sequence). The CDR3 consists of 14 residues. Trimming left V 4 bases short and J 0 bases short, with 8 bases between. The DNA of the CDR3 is TGTGCCAGCAGCCGCGGACCTAGCACAGATACGCAGTATTTT. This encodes CASSRGPSTDTQYF.

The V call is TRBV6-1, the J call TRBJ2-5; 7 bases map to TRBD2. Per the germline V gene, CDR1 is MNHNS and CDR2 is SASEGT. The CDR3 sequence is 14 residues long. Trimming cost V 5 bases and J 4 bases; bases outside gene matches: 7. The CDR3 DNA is TGTGCCAGCAGTCGGGACTACGCTATAGAGACCCAGTACTTC. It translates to CASSRDYAIETQYF.

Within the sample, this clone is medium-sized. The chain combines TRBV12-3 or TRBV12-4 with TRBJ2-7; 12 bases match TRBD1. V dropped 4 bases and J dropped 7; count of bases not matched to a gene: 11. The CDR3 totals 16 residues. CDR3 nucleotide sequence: TGTGCCAGCAGTTCTTCTCCGGGACAGGGGGCGCATGAGCAGTACTTC. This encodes CASSSSPGQGAHEQYF.

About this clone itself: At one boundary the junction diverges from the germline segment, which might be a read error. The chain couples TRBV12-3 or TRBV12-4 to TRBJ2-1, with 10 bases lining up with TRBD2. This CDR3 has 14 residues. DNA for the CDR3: TGTGCCAGCAGTTTACTAGCGGGAGTAAATGAGAAGTTCTTC. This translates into CASSLLAGVNEKFF.

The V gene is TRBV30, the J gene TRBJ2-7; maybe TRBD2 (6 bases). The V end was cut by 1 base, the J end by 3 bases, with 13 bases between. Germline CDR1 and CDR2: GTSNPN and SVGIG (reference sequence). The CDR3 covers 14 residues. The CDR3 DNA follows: TGTGCCTGGAGTGCGGGGGACCAGTACTACGAGCAGTACTTC. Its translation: CAWSAGDQYYEQYF.

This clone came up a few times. CDR3 DNA: TGTGCCAGCAGTGAAGGCTTCGCTCGGGGGAATGAGCAGTTCTTC. Translation gives CASSEGFARGNEQFF. This chain uses TRBV6-1 with TRBJ2-1; maybe TRBD2 (6 bases). The CDR3 length is 15 residues. V lost 1 base, J lost 7 bases, and 14 bases lay in between. CDR1 is MNHNS and CDR2 is SASEGT in the germline V gene.

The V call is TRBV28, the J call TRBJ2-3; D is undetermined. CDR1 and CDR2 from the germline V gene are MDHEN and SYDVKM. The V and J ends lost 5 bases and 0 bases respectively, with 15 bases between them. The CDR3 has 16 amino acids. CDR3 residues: CASSPWESPSTDTQYF. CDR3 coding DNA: TGTGCCAGCAGTCCTTGGGAAAGCCCTAGCACAGATACGCAGTATTTT.

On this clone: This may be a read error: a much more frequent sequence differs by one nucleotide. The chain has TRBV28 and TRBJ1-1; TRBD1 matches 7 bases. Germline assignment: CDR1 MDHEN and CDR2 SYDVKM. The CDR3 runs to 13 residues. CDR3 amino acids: CAISSPYRGEASF. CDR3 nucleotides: TGTGCCATCAGTTCCCCCTACAGGGGTGAAGCTTCCTTT.

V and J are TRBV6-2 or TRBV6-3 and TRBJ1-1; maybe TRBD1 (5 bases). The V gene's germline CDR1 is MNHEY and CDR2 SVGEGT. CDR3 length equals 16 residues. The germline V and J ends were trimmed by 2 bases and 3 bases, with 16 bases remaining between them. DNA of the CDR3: TGTGCCAGCAGTTACGCCTCAGGGAGGGTAGACACTGAAGCTTTCTTT. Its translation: CASSYASGRVDTEAFF.

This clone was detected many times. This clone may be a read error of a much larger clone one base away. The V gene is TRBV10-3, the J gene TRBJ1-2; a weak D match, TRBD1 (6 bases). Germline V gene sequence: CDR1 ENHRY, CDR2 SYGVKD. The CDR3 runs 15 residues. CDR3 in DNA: TGTACCATCAGTGCTCGGGGGGCGTCGGGAATTGGCTACACCTTC. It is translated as CTISARGASGIGYTF.

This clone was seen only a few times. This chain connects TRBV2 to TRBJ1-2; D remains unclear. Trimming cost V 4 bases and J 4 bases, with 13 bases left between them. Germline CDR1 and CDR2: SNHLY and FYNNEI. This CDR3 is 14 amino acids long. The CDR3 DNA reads TGTGCCAGCAGTGGTCATATGGGCCTCTATGGCTACACCTTC. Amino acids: CASSGHMGLYGYTF.

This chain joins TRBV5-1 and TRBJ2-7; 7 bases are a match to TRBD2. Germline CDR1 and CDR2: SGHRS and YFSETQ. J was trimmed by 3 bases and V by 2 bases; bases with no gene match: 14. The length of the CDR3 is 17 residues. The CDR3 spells CASSFASWSGVDYEQYF. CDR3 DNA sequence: TGCGCCAGCAGCTTCGCGAGCTGGAGCGGGGTGGACTACGAGCAGTACTTC.

The CDR3 region is CASLHGYTF. The CDR3 coding sequence is TGTGCCAGCCTCCATGGCTACACCTTC. This chain links TRBV6-2 or TRBV6-3 with TRBJ1-2; no reliable D call. V was pared by 8 bases and J by 6 bases, with 4 bases between. This CDR3 contains 9 residues. Germline V lookup: CDR1 MNHEY, CDR2 SVGEGT.

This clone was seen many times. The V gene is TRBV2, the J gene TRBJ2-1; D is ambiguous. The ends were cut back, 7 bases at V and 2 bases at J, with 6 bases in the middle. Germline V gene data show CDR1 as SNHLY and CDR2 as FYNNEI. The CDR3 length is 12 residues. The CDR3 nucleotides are TGTGCCAGCAATGATGCCTACAATGAGCAGTTCTTC. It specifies CASNDAYNEQFF.

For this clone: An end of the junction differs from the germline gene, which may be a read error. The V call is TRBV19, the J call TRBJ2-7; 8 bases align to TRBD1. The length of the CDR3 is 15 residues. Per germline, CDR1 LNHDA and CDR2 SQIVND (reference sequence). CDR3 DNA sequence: TGTTCCAGTAGTATAGGACAGGGAGTTACCTACGAGCATTACTTC. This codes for CSSSIGQGVTYEHYF.

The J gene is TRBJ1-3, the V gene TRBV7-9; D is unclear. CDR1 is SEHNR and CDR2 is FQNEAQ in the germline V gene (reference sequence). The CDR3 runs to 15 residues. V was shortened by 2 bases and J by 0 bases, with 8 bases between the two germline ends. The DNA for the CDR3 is TGTGCCAGCAGCTTAAGCGGGTTCTCTGGAAACACCATATATTTT. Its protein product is CASSLSGFSGNTIYF.

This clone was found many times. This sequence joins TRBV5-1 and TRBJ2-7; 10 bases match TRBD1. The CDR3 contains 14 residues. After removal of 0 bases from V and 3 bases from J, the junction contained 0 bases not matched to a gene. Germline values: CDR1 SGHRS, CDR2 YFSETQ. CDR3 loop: CASSLGTGGYEQYF. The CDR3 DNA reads TGCGCCAGCAGCTTGGGGACAGGGGGCTACGAGCAGTACTTC.

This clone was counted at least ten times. The CDR3 here is CATSAGPYSNQPQHF. CDR3 DNA sequence: TGTGCCACCAGTGCGGGGCCTTATAGCAATCAGCCCCAGCATTTT. This sequence joins TRBV24-1 and TRBJ1-5; the D gene is possibly TRBD1 (5 bases). Trimming took 5 bases from V and 0 from J, leaving 10 bases between them. This CDR3 region has 15 residues. Germline-derived CDR1 and CDR2 are KGHDR and SFDVKD.

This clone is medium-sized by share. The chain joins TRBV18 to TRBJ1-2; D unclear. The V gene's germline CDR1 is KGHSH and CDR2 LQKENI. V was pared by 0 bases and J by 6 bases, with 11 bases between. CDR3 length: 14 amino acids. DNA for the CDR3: TGTGCCAGCTCACCACCGGGAAGGGTAGATGGCTACACCTTC. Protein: CASSPPGRVDGYTF.

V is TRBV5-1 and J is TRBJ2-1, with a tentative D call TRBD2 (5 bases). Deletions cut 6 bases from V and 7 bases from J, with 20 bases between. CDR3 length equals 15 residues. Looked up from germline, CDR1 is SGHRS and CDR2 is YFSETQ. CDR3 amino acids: CASTQALDYNNEQFF. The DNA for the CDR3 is TGCGCCAGCACCCAAGCTCTAGACTACAATAATGAGCAGTTCTTC.

The CDR3 sequence is CASSQDGGGAYEQYF. CDR3 sequence (DNA): TGTGCCAGCAGCCAAGATGGAGGGGGTGCCTACGAGCAGTACTTC. This chain links TRBV4-2 with TRBJ2-7, with D possibly being TRBD1 or TRBD2 (6 bases each). The CDR3 covers 15 residues. Trimming removed 0 bases from V and 2 bases from J, with 11 bases in between. The germline V gene has CDR1 LGHNA and CDR2 YNFKEQ.

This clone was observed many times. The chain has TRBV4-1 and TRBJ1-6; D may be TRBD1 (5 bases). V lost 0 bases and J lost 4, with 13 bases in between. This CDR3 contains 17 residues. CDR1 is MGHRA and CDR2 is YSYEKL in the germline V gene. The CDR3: CASSQDQRDGYNSPLHF. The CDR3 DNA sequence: TGCGCCAGCAGCCAAGATCAAAGGGACGGTTATAATTCACCCCTCCACTTT.

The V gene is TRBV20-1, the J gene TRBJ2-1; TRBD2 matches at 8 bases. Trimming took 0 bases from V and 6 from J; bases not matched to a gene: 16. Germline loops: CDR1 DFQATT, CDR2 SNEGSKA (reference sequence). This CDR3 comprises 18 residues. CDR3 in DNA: TGCAGTGCTAGAGATCAGCAGCGGGAGACCGGGCCATTCAATGAGCAGTTCTTC. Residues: CSARDQQRETGPFNEQFF.

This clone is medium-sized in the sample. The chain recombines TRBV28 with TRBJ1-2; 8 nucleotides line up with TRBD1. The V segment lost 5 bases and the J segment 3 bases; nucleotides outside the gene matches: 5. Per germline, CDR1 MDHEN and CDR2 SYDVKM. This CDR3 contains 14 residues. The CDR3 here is CASSPGGWDYGYTF. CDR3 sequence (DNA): TGTGCCAGCAGTCCAGGGGGCTGGGACTATGGCTACACCTTC.

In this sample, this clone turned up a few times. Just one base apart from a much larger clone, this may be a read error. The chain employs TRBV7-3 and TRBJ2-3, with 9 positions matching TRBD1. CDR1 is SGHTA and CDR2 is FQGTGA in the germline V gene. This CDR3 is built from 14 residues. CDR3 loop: CAGSLTGGKDTQYF. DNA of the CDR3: TGTGCCGGCAGCTTGACAGGGGGAAAAGATACGCAGTATTTT.

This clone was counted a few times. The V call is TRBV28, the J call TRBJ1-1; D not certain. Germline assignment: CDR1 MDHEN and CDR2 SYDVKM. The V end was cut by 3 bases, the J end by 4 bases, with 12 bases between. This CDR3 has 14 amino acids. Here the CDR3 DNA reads TGTGCCAGCAGTTTTTGGAATCGGCCCACTGAAGCTTTCTTT. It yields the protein CASSFWNRPTEAFF.